The 7 T cell receptor beta chains in this list originate from one sample, sequenced in a study of blood T cell repertoires in COVID-19. TCRdb keeps only in-frame clones here, not all; method: immunoSEQ multiplex PCR. The sample includes 300,000 to 400,000 clones, more than 75% seen only once; the top ten take about 6%. The sample consisted of peripheral blood. Receptors originate from a woman in her 50s with COVID-19, enrolled during active disease.

The chain links TRBV12-3 or TRBV12-4 to TRBJ2-4, with D uncertain. Trimming took 3 bases from V and 7 from J, leaving 10 bases between them. This CDR3 comprises 13 residues. The CDR3 coding sequence is TGTGCCAGCAGTTTCCTTGCTATTAACATTCAGTACTTC. Protein sequence: CASSFLAINIQYF.

The chain uses TRBV4-2 and TRBJ1-6; possible D gene TRBD1, 5 bases. V dropped 3 bases and J dropped 0 bases, with 12 bases sitting between them. CDR3 length: 17 amino acids. Germline CDR1 reads LGHNA; CDR2 reads YNFKEQ. CDR3 residues: CASSQVQESSYNSPLHF. The CDR3 DNA follows: TGTGCCAGCAGCCAGGTACAGGAAAGCTCCTATAATTCACCCCTCCACTTT.

A few counts support this clone. V gene TRBV5-1 combines with J gene TRBJ2-2, with D possibly TRBD2 on 5 matching bases. Deletions cut 4 bases from V and 9 bases from J, with 13 bases between. CDR3 length equals 13 residues. The germline V gene has CDR1 SGHRS and CDR2 YFSETQ. CDR3 nucleotide sequence: TGCGCCAGCAGCCCGGAGGAAAGGTGGGAGCTGTTTTTT. This translates into CASSPEERWELFF.

The chain combines TRBV19 with TRBJ1-2; D perhaps matches TRBD1 (5 bases). This CDR3 comprises 15 residues. Trimming took 6 bases from V and 4 from J, leaving 18 bases between them. In germline, CDR1 is LNHDA, CDR2 SQIVND (reference sequence). As DNA, the CDR3 is TGTGCCAGTAGATCCACCAAAGCCGGGGGCTATGGCTACACCTTC. It yields the protein CASRSTKAGGYGYTF.

In this sample, this clone turned up once. The rearrangement joins TRBV30 to TRBJ1-6; 10 bases match TRBD1. Germline CDR1 GTSNPN, CDR2 SVGIG (reference sequence). V trimming: 2 bases; J trimming: 9 bases; junction bases outside the gene matches: 7. CDR3 length: 15 amino acids. CDR3 coding DNA: TGTGCCTGGAGTATGACAGGGGGCTTGGGTTCACCCCTCCACTTT. Translated: CAWSMTGGLGSPLHF.

The genes are TRBV3-1 (or the pseudogene TRBV3-2) and TRBJ2-7, with 7 bases identical to TRBD2. The germline CDR1 and CDR2 sequences are LGHDT and YNNKEL (reference sequence). V was clipped by 5 bases and J by 3 bases; unmatched bases: 10. This CDR3 has 15 amino acids. In DNA form, the CDR3 reads TGTGCCAGCAGCACCCTAGCGGAAACCCGCTACGAGCAGTACTTC. Translating it yields CASSTLAETRYEQYF.

The chain joins TRBV6-5 to TRBJ2-7; 7 positions match TRBD2. Germline V gene sequence: CDR1 MNHEY, CDR2 SVGAGI. The V gene end was trimmed by 5 bases and the J gene end by 3 bases; junction bases not matched to a gene: 7. There are 14 residues in the CDR3. Here the CDR3 reads CASSPSSGGYEQYF. The CDR3 region has the DNA TGTGCCAGCAGTCCCTCTTCGGGGGGCTACGAGCAGTACTTC.